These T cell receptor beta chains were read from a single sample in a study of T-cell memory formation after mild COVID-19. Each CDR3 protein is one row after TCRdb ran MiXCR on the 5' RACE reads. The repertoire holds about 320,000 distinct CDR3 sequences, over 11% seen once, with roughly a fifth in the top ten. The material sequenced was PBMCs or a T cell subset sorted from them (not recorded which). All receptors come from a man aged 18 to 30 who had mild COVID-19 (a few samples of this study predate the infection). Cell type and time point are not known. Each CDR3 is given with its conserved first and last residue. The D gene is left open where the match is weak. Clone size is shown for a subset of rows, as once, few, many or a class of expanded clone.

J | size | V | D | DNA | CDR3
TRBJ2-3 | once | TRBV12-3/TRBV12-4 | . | TGTGCCAGCAGTCCCCCACGGCGGGGGCCCACAGATACGCAGTATTTT | CASSPPRRGPTDTQYF
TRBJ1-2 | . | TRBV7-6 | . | TGTGCCAGCAGCTTAGAGGCCCTCCCGTTGCGTCGCTATGGCTACACCTTC | CASSLEALPLRRYGYTF
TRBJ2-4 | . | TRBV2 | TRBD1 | TGTGCCAGCAGTGGAGGGGTGGCAGGGGGAGCCAAAAACATTCAGTACTTC | CASSGGVAGGAKNIQYF
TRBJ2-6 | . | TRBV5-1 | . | TGCGCCAGCAGCCCCCGTGGGAAGGAGGGGGTTGCTGGGGCCAACGTCCTGACTTTC | CASSPRGKEGVAGANVLTF
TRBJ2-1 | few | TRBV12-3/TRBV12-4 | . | TGTGCCAGCAGTTTTACGAGGGGGGATGAGCAGTTCTTC | CASSFTRGDEQFF
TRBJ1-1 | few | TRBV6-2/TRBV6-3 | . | TGTGCCAGCACCAATCCCCCCCCCACTGAAGCTTTCTTT | CASTNPPPTEAFF
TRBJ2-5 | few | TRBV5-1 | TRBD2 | TGCGCCAGCCGCCGAATAGGGACTAGCGGGAGAGAGACCCAGTACTTC | CASRRIGTSGRETQYF
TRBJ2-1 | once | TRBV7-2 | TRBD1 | TGTGCCAGCAGCTTAGTGGGGACAGGGGCCTACAATGAGCAGTTCTTC | CASSLVGTGAYNEQFF
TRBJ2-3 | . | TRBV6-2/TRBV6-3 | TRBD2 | TGTGCCAGAAGTACCCGACTAGCGGGGGGCACAGATACGCAGTATTTT | CARSTRLAGGTDTQYF
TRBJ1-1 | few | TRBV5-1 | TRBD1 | TGCGCCAGCGGGACAGGGTTGTCTACCGGAGGCACTGAAGCTTTCTTT | CASGTGLSTGGTEAFF
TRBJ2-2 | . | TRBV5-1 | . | TGCGCCAGCTTCCTCGGACACACCGGGGAGCTGTTTTTT | CASFLGHTGELFF
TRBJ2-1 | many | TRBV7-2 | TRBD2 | TGTGCCAGCAGCTTTTGGGCGGGGGGAAATGAGCAGTTCTTC | CASSFWAGGNEQFF
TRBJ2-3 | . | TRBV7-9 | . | TGTGCCAGCACCCCGACGGCAGATACGCAGTATTTT | CASTPTADTQYF
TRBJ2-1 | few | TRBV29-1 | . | TGCAGCGTTGAGGGCGCAGGTGAGCAGTTCTTC | CSVEGAGEQFF
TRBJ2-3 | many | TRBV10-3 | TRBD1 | TGTGCCACGCTTCCGGGACAGAGATTCACAGATACGCAGTATTTT | CATLPGQRFTDTQYF
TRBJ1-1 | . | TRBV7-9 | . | TGTGCCAGCAGCGTACAGGAGAACACTGAAGCTTTCTTT | CASSVQENTEAFF
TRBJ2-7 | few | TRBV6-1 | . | TGTGCCAGCAGTGAAGCGCTGAGAGGACGCCGAAACTTC | CASSEALRGRRNF
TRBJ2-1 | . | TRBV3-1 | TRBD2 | TGTGCCAGCAGCAAACTAGCGGGGGGATCACTAGGTATCAATGAGCAGTTCTTC | CASSKLAGGSLGINEQFF
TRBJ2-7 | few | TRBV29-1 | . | TGCAGCGTTAAATCCCAGGGTGCCACCTACGAGCAGTACTTC | CSVKSQGATYEQYF
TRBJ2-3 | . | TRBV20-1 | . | TGCAGTGCTAGAATCTCCTCCACAGATACGCAGTATTTT | CSARISSTDTQYF
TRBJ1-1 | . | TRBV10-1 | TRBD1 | TGCGCCAGCAGTGAGTCGGGACAGGGAACCATGGCTTTCTTT | CASSESGQGTMAFF
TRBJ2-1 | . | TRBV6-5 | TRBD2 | TGTGCCAGCAGTTACTCTCTAGCGGGGGTGGGAGATGAGCAGTTCTTC | CASSYSLAGVGDEQFF
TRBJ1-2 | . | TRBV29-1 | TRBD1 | TGCAGCGTTGGACAGGGGGGCTATGGCTACACCTTC | CSVGQGGYGYTF
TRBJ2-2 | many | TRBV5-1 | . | TGCGCCAGCAGCCGTACAGAGGGTGGAGCCGGGGAGCTGTTTTTT | CASSRTEGGAGELFF
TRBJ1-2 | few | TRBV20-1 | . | TGCAGTGCTAGAGATCTTGCACTTTCTAACTATGGCTACACCTTC | CSARDLALSNYGYTF
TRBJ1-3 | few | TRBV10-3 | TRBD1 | TGTGCCATCAGCGACAGGGGGCCCTCGTTCTCTGGAAACACCATATATTTT | CAISDRGPSFSGNTIYF
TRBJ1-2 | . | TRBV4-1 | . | TGCGCCAGCAGCCAAGGGGGGTCCTATGGCTACACCTTC | CASSQGGSYGYTF
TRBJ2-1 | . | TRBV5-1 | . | TGCGCCAGCAGCTCCCCGGGTCGCAATGAGCAGTTCTTC | CASSSPGRNEQFF
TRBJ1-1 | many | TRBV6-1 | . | TGTGCCAGCAGTGAAACGGTGAACACTGAAGCTTTCTTT | CASSETVNTEAFF
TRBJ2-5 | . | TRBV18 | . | TGTGCCAGCTCACCGATAGCAGGGGCAGGAGAGACCCAGTACTTC | CASSPIAGAGETQYF
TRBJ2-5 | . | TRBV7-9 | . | TGTGCCAGCAGTCCAGGAAGACTAGTCGACGAGACCCAGTACTTC | CASSPGRLVDETQYF
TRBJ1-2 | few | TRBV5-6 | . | TGTGCCAGCAGCTTCGACATGACTTCTACGTATGGCTACACCTTC | CASSFDMTSTYGYTF
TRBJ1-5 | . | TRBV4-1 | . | TGCGCCAGCAGCCAAGCCCCGGGAAGTGATCAGCCCCAGCATTTT | CASSQAPGSDQPQHF
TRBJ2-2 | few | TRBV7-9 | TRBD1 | TGTGCCAGCAGCTTATTAGGGCACAGGGGCACCGGGGAGCTGTTTTTT | CASSLLGHRGTGELFF
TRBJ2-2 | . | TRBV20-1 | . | TGCAGTGCTAGAGTCTCTCTGAACACCGGGGAGCTGTTTTTT | CSARVSLNTGELFF
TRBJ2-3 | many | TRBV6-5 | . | TGTGCCAGCAGTTACCGTTCGTGGGGCACAGATACGCAGTATTTT | CASSYRSWGTDTQYF
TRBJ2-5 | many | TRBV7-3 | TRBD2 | TGTGCCAGCAGCTCGACTAGCGGGGGTCAGACCCAGTACTTC | CASSSTSGGQTQYF
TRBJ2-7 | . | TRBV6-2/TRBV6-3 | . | TGTGCCAGCAGTTTAACATGGACACGAGAGCAGTACTTC | CASSLTWTREQYF
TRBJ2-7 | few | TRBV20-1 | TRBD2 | TGCAGTGCTCGGACTAGCGGGGGGGCCTCCTACGAGCAGTACTTC | CSARTSGGASYEQYF
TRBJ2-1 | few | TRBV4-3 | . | TGCGCCAGCAGCCAACCCGGGGAGTCGTCCCGACAGTTCTTC | CASSQPGESSRQFF
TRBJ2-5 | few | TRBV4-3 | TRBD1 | TGCGCCAGCAGCCAAGAAGAATGGCAGGGGGCAGAGACCCAGTACTTC | CASSQEEWQGAETQYF
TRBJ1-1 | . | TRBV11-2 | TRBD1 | TGTGCCAGCAGCTTAGGGGACAGGTACACTGAAGCTTTCTTT | CASSLGDRYTEAFF
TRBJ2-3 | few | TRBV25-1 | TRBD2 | TGTGCCAGCAGTGACTCGGCGGGGGATGGGGATACGCAGTATTTT | CASSDSAGDGDTQYF
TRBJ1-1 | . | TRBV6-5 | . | TGTGCCAGCATCGTGGTTCTCCTTTACCCTTTAGACACTGAAGCTTTCTTT | CASIVVLLYPLDTEAFF
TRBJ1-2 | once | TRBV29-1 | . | TGCAGCGCCAGGGGCGGCTATGGCTACACCTTC | CSARGGYGYTF
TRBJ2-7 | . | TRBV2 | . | TGTGCCAGCAAGCCAGCTTTCTACGAGCAGTACTTC | CASKPAFYEQYF
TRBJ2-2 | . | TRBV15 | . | TGTGCCACCAGCAACGCTGGGGAGCTGTTTTTT | CATSNAGELFF
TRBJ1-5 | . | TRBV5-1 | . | TGCGCCAGCAGCGAGGGGGGCGCGGGTCAGCCCCAGCATTTT | CASSEGGAGQPQHF
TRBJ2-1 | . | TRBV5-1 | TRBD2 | TGCGCCAGCAGCCTGACTAGCGGGGGGGTAACCTACAATGAGCAGTTCTTC | CASSLTSGGVTYNEQFF
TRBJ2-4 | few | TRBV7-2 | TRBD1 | TGTGCCAGCAGCTCTACGACAGGGGGAAACATTCAGTACTTC | CASSSTTGGNIQYF
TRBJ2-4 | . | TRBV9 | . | TGTGCCAGCAGCGTGGATCTGACCACTCCAAACATTCAGTACTTC | CASSVDLTTPNIQYF
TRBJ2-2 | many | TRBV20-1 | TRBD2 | TGCAGTGCTAGAGAGCGGGGGGCGAACACCGGGGAGCTGTTTTTT | CSARERGANTGELFF
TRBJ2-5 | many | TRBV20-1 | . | TGCAGTGCCGGGCCGGGGGCCTGGGAGACCCAGTACTTC | CSAGPGAWETQYF